Each of the 30 T cell receptor beta chains below was sequenced from the same sample in a study of CD8 T cells in Susac syndrome. An input of roughly 0.5 to 1 ug of RNA was subjected to reverse transcription using random hexamers. TCRdb re-analysed the immunoSEQ multiplex PCR reads in MiXCR, keeping a single row per CDR3 protein. The data hold about 76,000 distinct CDR3 sequences, with roughly 92% observed a single time. Sequenced sample: CD8+ T cells from PBMCs. All receptors come from a human donor with Susac syndrome.

J is TRBJ2-1 and V is TRBV7-9; 10 bases fit TRBD2. Per germline, CDR1 SEHNR and CDR2 FQNEAQ (reference sequence). The trim removed 3 bases at V and 6 bases at J, leaving 5 bases unmatched. This CDR3 region has 15 residues. CDR3 in amino acids: CASSLNPSGGNEQFF. The CDR3 coding sequence is TGTGCCAGCAGCTTGAATCCTAGCGGGGGCAATGAGCAGTTCTTC.

The chain couples TRBV11-2 to TRBJ1-4, with D possibly matching TRBD1 (5 bases). The CDR3 sequence is 17 residues long. The germline V gene encodes CDR1 SGHAT and CDR2 FQNNGV. V lost 1 base to trimming and J lost 6 bases, with 18 bases between them. The CDR3 loop reads CASSLGLILGRDEKLFF. In DNA form, the CDR3 reads TGTGCCAGCAGCTTAGGCCTCATATTGGGACGGGATGAAAAACTGTTTTTT.

The rearrangement joins TRBV20-1 to TRBJ2-7; 14 bases align to TRBD2. Germline CDR1 DFQATT, CDR2 SNEGSKA (reference sequence). V shed 3 bases and J 4 bases; nucleotides not matched to a gene: 5. The CDR3 extends over 15 amino acids. CDR3 nucleotide sequence: TGCAGTGCTAGGGGACTAGCGGGAGTTCCTTACGAGCAGTACTTC. Encoded protein: CSARGLAGVPYEQYF.

This clonotype was detected once. The chain links TRBV15 to TRBJ1-1; D uncertain. This CDR3 spans 12 amino acids. Germline V gene sequence: CDR1 LNHNV, CDR2 YYDKDF (reference sequence). V shed 1 base and J shed 5 bases, with 5 bases lying between them. The CDR3 here is CATSRGWTEAFF. Here the CDR3 DNA reads TGTGCCACCAGCAGAGGGTGGACTGAAGCTTTCTTT. Variable domain in full (rest from reference TRBV15 and TRBJ1-1): DAMVIQNPRYQVTQFGKPVTLSCSQTLNHNVMYWYQQKSSQAPKLLFHYYDKDFNNEADTPDNFQSRRPNTSFCFLDIRSPGLGDTAMYLCATSRGWTEAFFGQGTRLTVV.

The chain carries TRBV9 and TRBJ2-2; TRBD2 matches at 8 bases. This CDR3 is 15 amino acids long. Trimming cost V 4 bases and J 1 base; bases outside gene matches: 3. Germline V lookup: CDR1 SGDLS, CDR2 YYNGEE. The CDR3 region is CASSTGGGNTGELFF. The CDR3 nucleotides read TGTGCCAGCAGCACCGGGGGGGGGAACACCGGGGAGCTGTTTTTT.

The chain is built from TRBV7-9 and TRBJ2-7; TRBD2 matches at 7 bases. Germline V gene data show CDR1 as SEHNR and CDR2 as FQNEAQ (reference sequence). The CDR3 covers 18 residues. V lost 5 bases to trimming and J lost 3 bases; unmatched junction nucleotides: 19. The CDR3 region is CASSRGVQPLAEDYEQYF. Here the CDR3 DNA reads TGTGCCAGCAGCCGAGGGGTGCAGCCGCTAGCGGAAGACTACGAGCAGTACTTC.

The genes are TRBV28 and TRBJ2-7; maybe TRBD2 (5 bases). V was trimmed by 6 bases and J by 9 bases, leaving 18 bases between them. Germline V gives CDR1 MDHEN, CDR2 SYDVKM. This CDR3 is built from 13 residues. The CDR3 is CASSEGPLPGQYF. CDR3 DNA: TGTGCCAGCAGCGAGGGTCCCCTACCCGGGCAGTACTTC.

This chain joins TRBV20-1 and TRBJ1-1, with D unclear. Germline V lookup: CDR1 DFQATT, CDR2 SNEGSKA (reference sequence). The CDR3 is 13 residues long. V was trimmed by 2 bases and J by 3 bases, leaving 10 bases between them. The chain's CDR3 is CSARPTIDTEAFF. The CDR3 DNA reads as TGCAGTGCTAGACCCACGATAGACACTGAAGCTTTCTTT.

The chain couples TRBV4-1 to TRBJ2-3; possibly TRBD2 for D (6 bases). Germline CDR1 is MGHRA and CDR2 is YSYEKL. CDR3 length: 19 residues. Trimming took 7 bases from V and 4 from J, leaving 30 bases between them. The CDR3 region has the DNA TGCGCCAGCATCCCGCAGGACGTGGGAGGCCACCGAGTACCAGATACGCAGTATTTT. Translated, it gives CASIPQDVGGHRVPDTQYF.

The CDR3 DNA follows: TGTGCCAGCAGTTTTGGACAGCCCCAGCATTTT. Its translation: CASSFGQPQHF. The V gene is TRBV5-8, the J gene TRBJ1-5, with D uncertain. Trimming cost V 5 bases and J 7 bases, with 7 bases left between them. Germline V gives CDR1 SGHTS, CDR2 YDEGEE. The CDR3 runs 11 residues.

The rearrangement uses TRBV5-4 and TRBJ2-7; 7 bases map to TRBD1. The CDR3 runs 17 residues. Germline V gives CDR1 SGHNT, CDR2 YYREEE (reference sequence). With V trimmed by 2 bases and J by 0 bases, 11 bases remained unmatched. The CDR3 coding sequence is TGTGCCAGCAGCTTTGGATACTCGACAGGGAACTCCTACGAGCAGTACTTC. This encodes CASSFGYSTGNSYEQYF.

The chain combines TRBV3-1 with TRBJ2-5, with D perhaps TRBD1 or TRBD2 (5 bases each). V gave up 3 bases and J gave up 1 base, with 12 bases separating them. The germline V gene encodes CDR1 LGHDT and CDR2 YNNKEL (reference sequence). This CDR3 region has 15 residues. The CDR3 sequence is CASSHRPGAQETQYF. Written as DNA, the CDR3 is TGTGCCAGCAGCCATAGACCCGGGGCCCAAGAGACCCAGTACTTC.

The chain joins TRBV30 to TRBJ2-4, with 8 positions matching TRBD2. The germline gives CDR1 GTSNPN, CDR2 SVGIG (reference sequence). V trimming: 0 bases; J trimming: 11 bases; junction bases outside the gene matches: 6. The CDR3 length is 13 residues. CDR3 DNA: TGTGCCTGGAGTGTACTTAGCGGGAATCTTCAGTACTTC. As protein: CAWSVLSGNLQYF.

This clonotype was detected only once. The chain recombines TRBV30 with TRBJ2-1; D is ambiguous. Germline CDR1 is GTSNPN and CDR2 is SVGIG (reference sequence). The length of the CDR3 is 12 residues. V was trimmed by 1 base and J by 7 bases, leaving 8 bases between them. The CDR3 DNA reads TGTGCCTGGAGTGAACCAGGAAATGAGCAGTTCTTC. The encoded protein is CAWSEPGNEQFF.

The DNA for the CDR3 is TGTGCCAGCAGCTTGTCGAAGCAAGAGACCCAGTACTTC. Translated, it gives CASSLSKQETQYF. J is TRBJ2-5 and V is TRBV5-5; D gene ambiguous. Germline V gives CDR1 SGHKS, CDR2 YYEKEE (reference sequence). Trimming took off 1 base at V and 2 bases at J, with 6 bases between the two ends. This CDR3 is 13 amino acids long.

The chain combines TRBV11-2 with TRBJ2-3; D unresolved. With 4 bases removed from V and 9 bases from J, the gap between germline ends came to 17 bases. The germline gives CDR1 SGHAT, CDR2 FQNNGV. The CDR3 is made up of 14 amino acids. CDR3 residues: CASSSGYGLETQYF. The CDR3 nucleotides are TGTGCCAGCAGCTCCGGGTACGGGCTAGAAACGCAGTATTTT.

The V and J genes are TRBV29-1 and TRBJ1-2; a weak D match, TRBD1 (5 bases). In germline, CDR1 is SQVTM, CDR2 ANQGSEA. This CDR3 has 13 residues. Trimming took 4 bases from V and 3 from J, leaving 12 bases between them. The CDR3 loop reads CSVVWGRDYGYTF. The CDR3 nucleotides read TGCAGCGTTGTATGGGGCAGGGACTATGGCTACACCTTC.

This clonotype was recorded once. The chain is built from TRBV3-1 and TRBJ2-1; 8 bases agree with TRBD1. CDR3 length: 16 amino acids. With 4 bases clipped from V and 3 bases from J, the junction kept 8 bases outside the gene matches. Per germline, CDR1 LGHDT and CDR2 YNNKEL (reference sequence). The CDR3 nucleotides are TGTGCCAGCAGCCCTTTAACCGGGACAGGCTACAATGAGCAGTTCTTC. Protein: CASSPLTGTGYNEQFF.

J is TRBJ1-5 and V is TRBV6-1, with D tentatively TRBD1 (5 bases). Germline values: CDR1 MNHNS, CDR2 SASEGT. Between the trimmed V and J ends, which lost 7 bases and 8 bases, there was a span of 15 bases. The CDR3 loop spans 13 amino acids. The CDR3 DNA follows: TGTGCCAGCACTAGGGGAAGGTTTGAGCCCCAGCATTTT. The encoded protein is CASTRGRFEPQHF.

V usage is TRBV20-1 and J usage is TRBJ2-7; 8 positions agree with TRBD2. The CDR3 extends over 14 amino acids. The germline V gene encodes CDR1 DFQATT and CDR2 SNEGSKA (reference sequence). Trimming removed 5 bases from V and 0 bases from J; junction bases left unmatched: 6. CDR3 loop: CSASGTRDSYEQYF. The CDR3 coding sequence is TGCAGTGCTTCCGGGACTAGGGACTCCTACGAGCAGTACTTC.

In this sample, this clonotype turned up once. The rearrangement links TRBV7-9 to TRBJ2-1; TRBD2 is a possible D gene (5 bases). There are 15 residues in the CDR3. Germline-derived CDR1 and CDR2 are SEHNR and FQNEAQ (reference sequence). V lost 1 base and J 0 bases, leaving 7 bases between the germline ends. The CDR3 region has the DNA TGTGCCAGCAGCTTAGGACGGGGCTCCTACAATGAGCAGTTCTTC. This gives the protein CASSLGRGSYNEQFF.

The genes are TRBV2 and TRBJ1-1; D uncertain. The CDR3 covers 13 residues. V lost 6 bases, J lost 0 bases, and 8 bases lay in between. Germline CDR1 and CDR2: SNHLY and FYNNEI. CDR3 in amino acids: CASRADLNTEAFF. CDR3 sequence (DNA): TGTGCCAGCAGGGCAGACCTGAACACTGAAGCTTTCTTT.

V usage is TRBV12-3 or TRBV12-4 and J usage is TRBJ1-1, with D perhaps TRBD1 (5 bases). V dropped 8 bases and J dropped 2 bases, with 15 bases sitting between them. The CDR3 covers 14 residues. The CDR3 loop reads CASSTVSFNTEAFF. The CDR3 bases are TGTGCCAGCTCGACAGTCAGTTTTAACACTGAAGCTTTCTTT.

The chain links TRBV6-2 or TRBV6-3 to TRBJ1-1; D unclear. Germline values: CDR1 MNHEY, CDR2 SVGEGT. Trimming removed 4 bases at V and 4 bases at J, with 16 bases between. The CDR3 length is 15 residues. The CDR3 loop reads CASSSQDGRSTEAFF. The CDR3 nucleotides read TGTGCCAGCAGTTCTCAGGACGGACGGAGCACTGAAGCTTTCTTT.

J is TRBJ1-1 and V is TRBV19, with unresolved D. Germline V lookup: CDR1 LNHDA, CDR2 SQIVND (reference sequence). Trimming stripped 1 base from V and 3 bases from J, with 9 bases between. CDR3 size: 14 residues. CDR3 loop: CASSIGGRYTEAFF. The DNA of the CDR3 is TGTGCCAGTAGTATAGGAGGGAGGTACACTGAAGCTTTCTTT.

This chain joins TRBV28 and TRBJ2-5; D could derive from TRBD1 or TRBD2 (6 bases each). The CDR3 is 15 amino acids. The V and J ends lost 3 bases and 2 bases respectively, with 13 bases between them. Germline V gene data show CDR1 as MDHEN and CDR2 as SYDVKM. The CDR3, as DNA: TGTGCCAGCAGTTTCAAGGGGGGTTGGCAAGAGACCCAGTACTTC. Residues: CASSFKGGWQETQYF.

The chain carries TRBV28 and TRBJ1-1; D ambiguous. From germline, CDR1 is MDHEN and CDR2 SYDVKM. The V and J ends lost 3 bases and 10 bases respectively, with 12 bases between them. The CDR3 is 12 residues long. The CDR3 sequence: CASSFSGWGAFF. CDR3 coding DNA: TGTGCCAGCAGTTTCAGCGGGTGGGGAGCTTTCTTT.

The chain joins TRBV3-1 to TRBJ2-5; D possibly corresponds to TRBD1 (6 bases). Germline CDR1 is LGHDT and CDR2 is YNNKEL (reference sequence). This CDR3 comprises 15 residues. Deletions cut 2 bases from V and 5 bases from J, with 15 bases between. CDR3 DNA: TGTGCCAGCAGCCAACCACAGGGAATCTCGGAGACCCAGTACTTC. It is translated as CASSQPQGISETQYF.

The rearrangement joins TRBV11-2 to TRBJ2-7, with D perhaps matching TRBD1 (6 bases). CDR3 size: 17 residues. Germline CDR1 reads SGHAT; CDR2 reads FQNNGV. V lost 4 bases and J 0 bases, leaving 19 bases between the germline ends. The CDR3 spells CASSSIRDTTYSYEQYF. In DNA form, the CDR3 reads TGTGCCAGCAGCTCAATCCGGGACACGACTTACTCCTACGAGCAGTACTTC.

The V call is TRBV5-8, the J call TRBJ2-2; 7 bases agree with TRBD2. J lost 2 bases, V lost 4 bases, and 5 bases had no gene match. The CDR3 spans 15 residues. CDR1 is SGHTS, CDR2 YDEGEE, per germline. CDR3 sequence reads: CASSPGTTNTGELFF. CDR3 sequence (DNA): TGTGCCAGCAGCCCCGGGACTACTAACACCGGGGAGCTGTTTTTT.